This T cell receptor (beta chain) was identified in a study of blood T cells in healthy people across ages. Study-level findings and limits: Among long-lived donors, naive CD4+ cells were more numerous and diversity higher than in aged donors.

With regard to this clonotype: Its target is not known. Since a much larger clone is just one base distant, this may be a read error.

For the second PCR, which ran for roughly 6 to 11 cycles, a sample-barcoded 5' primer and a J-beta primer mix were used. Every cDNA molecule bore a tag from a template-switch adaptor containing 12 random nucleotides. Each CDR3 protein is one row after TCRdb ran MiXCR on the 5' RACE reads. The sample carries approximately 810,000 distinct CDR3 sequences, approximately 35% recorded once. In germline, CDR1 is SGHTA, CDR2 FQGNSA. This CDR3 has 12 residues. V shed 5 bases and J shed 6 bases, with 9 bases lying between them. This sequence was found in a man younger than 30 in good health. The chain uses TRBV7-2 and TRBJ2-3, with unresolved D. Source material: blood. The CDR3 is CASSLDMDTQYF. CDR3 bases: TGTGCCAGCAGCCTCGATATGGATACGCAGTATTTT.